This entry is about one T cell receptor (beta chain). What it binds is not known. This entry comes from a study of T cell responses to AZD1222 COVID-19 vaccine. Some clones are missing from TCRdb's copy, which holds only in-frame ones; the method was immunoSEQ multiplex PCR. The sample has 170,000 or so clones; about nine tenths are singletons. CDR3 length: 15 residues. Germline V gene sequence: CDR1 MNHEY, CDR2 SMNVEV (reference sequence). V shed 6 bases, J shed 3 bases, and the junction held 10 bases outside the gene matches. Study-level findings and limits: Baseline serology detected seropositivity in only six or seven AZD1222 recipients. Two AZD1222 administrations were followed by greater Spike-specific TCR breadth and depth. None of the repertoires were sampled until the peak T cell response had passed. White British donors predominated, females outnumbered males, and clonal diversity was possibly underestimated.

This TCR came from an adult in good health. This sequence joins TRBV27 and TRBJ1-1; 7 bases line up with TRBD1. The input for sequencing was peripheral blood, taken on day 0 of AZD1222 vaccination. CDR3 sequence: CASSLGQPIYTEAFF. The CDR3, as DNA: TGTGCCAGCAGCCTGGGACAGCCGATATACACTGAAGCTTTCTTT.